Below, 29 T cell receptor beta chains from the same sample are listed, as sequenced in a study of control samples from healthy donors and cancer patients. Libraries were prepared by immunoSEQ multiplex PCR; TCRdb keeps only in-frame clonotypes and omits some of them. The data contain under 150,000 clones, roughly 88% of them singletons. The sequencing sample was made of blood. All receptors come from a middle-aged man in good health.

V gene TRBV7-8 combines with J gene TRBJ1-1, with 10 nucleotides matching TRBD1. The length of the CDR3 is 14 residues. Trimming took 5 bases from V and 8 from J; bases not matched to a gene: 8. Per germline, CDR1 SGHVS and CDR2 FQNEAQ. The CDR3 sequence is CASSQDRGGREAFF. The CDR3 nucleotides are TGTGCCAGCAGCCAGGACAGGGGGGGAAGAGAAGCTTTCTTT.

The chain has TRBV3-1 (or the pseudogene TRBV3-2) and TRBJ1-3, with unresolved D. V dropped 4 bases and J dropped 4 bases, with 8 bases sitting between them. The CDR3 has 13 residues. Germline V lookup: CDR1 LGHDT, CDR2 YNNKEL (reference sequence). The CDR3 spells CASSPTAGNTIYF. DNA of the CDR3: TGTGCCAGCAGCCCCACCGCCGGAAACACCATATATTTT.

This clone was counted between two and nine times. This same CDR3 is encoded by further DNA sequences in the sample. The rearrangement uses TRBV11-2 and TRBJ2-7; 10 bases fit TRBD1. Germline values: CDR1 SGHAT, CDR2 FQNNGV. J lost 0 bases, V lost 1 base, and 6 bases had no gene match. There are 17 residues in the CDR3. This CDR3 is CASSLGTGGVSSYEQYF. CDR3 bases: TGTGCCAGCAGCTTAGGGACAGGGGGTGTTAGCTCCTACGAGCAGTACTTC.

This sequence joins TRBV7-2 and TRBJ1-2; D is ambiguous. The V end lost 3 bases, the J end lost 3 bases, and 8 bases lay between the germline ends. The CDR3 length is 13 residues. Germline CDR1 SGHTA, CDR2 FQGNSA. As DNA, the CDR3 is TGTGCCAGCAGCTTGGTGGTAGACTATGGCTACACCTTC. Translated: CASSLVVDYGYTF.

The J gene is TRBJ1-3, the V gene TRBV7-8; the D is unclear. Germline CDR1 SGHVS, CDR2 FQNEAQ. This CDR3 comprises 15 residues. Trimming pared 7 bases from V and 4 bases from J, leaving 17 bases between. CDR3 DNA: TGTGCCAGCACCCTATCTTGGTCCGGGGGAAACACCATATATTTT. Translated: CASTLSWSGGNTIYF.

J is TRBJ2-3 and V is TRBV2, with no clear D. CDR1 and CDR2 from the germline V gene are SNHLY and FYNNEI. The CDR3 has 16 amino acids. V was trimmed by 0 bases and J by 2 bases, leaving 12 bases between them. The CDR3 spells CASSEAPGVATDTQYF. CDR3 DNA sequence: TGTGCCAGCAGTGAAGCCCCAGGAGTGGCCACAGATACGCAGTATTTT. Combining the CDR3 with reference TRBV2 and TRBJ2-3 gives the whole variable domain EPEVTQTPSHQVTQMGQEVILRCVPISNHLYFYWYRQILGQKVEFLVSFYNNEISEKSEIFDDQFSVERPDGSNFTLKIRSTKLEDSAMYFCASSEAPGVATDTQYFGPGTRLTVL.

The rearrangement joins TRBV6-4 to TRBJ2-7; unclear D gene. V gave up 11 bases and J gave up 3 bases, with 20 bases separating them. The CDR3 consists of 14 residues. Germline V gene sequence: CDR1 MRHNA, CDR2 SNTAGT. CDR3 protein: CAVRFRRRIYEQYF. The CDR3 region has the DNA TGTGCCGTTCGTTTCCGAAGGAGAATCTACGAGCAGTACTTC.

CDR3: CASSRGGGGPLPSETQYF. As DNA, the CDR3 is TGTGCCAGCAGCAGAGGCGGGGGGGGGCCACTCCCCTCAGAGACCCAGTACTTC. This chain links TRBV11-3 with TRBJ2-5, with 9 bases that match TRBD2. Germline lookup yields CDR1 SGHNT and CDR2 YENEEA. V lost 5 bases, J lost 4 bases, and 17 bases stayed unmatched. The CDR3 has 18 residues.

The V call is TRBV24-1, the J call TRBJ2-4; a weak D match, TRBD2 (7 bases). Germline lookup yields CDR1 KGHDR and CDR2 SFDVKD. The CDR3 has 15 amino acids. V was pared by 4 bases and J by 7 bases, with 16 bases between. Here the CDR3 DNA reads TGTGCCACCAGTGACGGGGGGCGGGGGAGGAACATTCAGTACTTC. Residues: CATSDGGRGRNIQYF.

The genes are TRBV7-9 and TRBJ2-2; D is uncertain. Trimming removed 3 bases at V and 4 bases at J, with 3 bases between. Germline V CDR1 and CDR2: SEHNR, FQNEAQ (reference sequence). The CDR3 runs 12 residues. CDR3 DNA: TGTGCCAGCAGCTTTGGCACCGGGGAGCTGTTTTTT. Translation: CASSFGTGELFF.

CDR3 DNA: TGCAGTGCTAGTGGGACTAGCGGCCTTGATGGGACCCAGTACTTC. This translates into CSASGTSGLDGTQYF. V usage is TRBV20-1 and J usage is TRBJ2-5; 11 bases align to TRBD2. J gave up 7 bases and V 3 bases, and 10 bases lay outside the gene matches. CDR3 length: 15 amino acids. Germline V lookup: CDR1 DFQATT, CDR2 SNEGSKA (reference sequence).

The chain couples TRBV7-7 to TRBJ2-1, with D possibly being TRBD2 (6 bases). Germline CDR1 is SSHAT and CDR2 is FNYEAQ (reference sequence). The CDR3 extends over 14 amino acids. Trimming removed 1 base from V and 9 bases from J, with 13 bases in between. CDR3 region: CASSLEGGVGEQFF. The DNA for the CDR3 is TGTGCCAGCAGCTTAGAGGGCGGGGTGGGTGAGCAGTTCTTC.

V usage is TRBV19 and J usage is TRBJ1-4; unclear D gene. Germline V gene data show CDR1 as LNHDA and CDR2 as SQIVND (reference sequence). The CDR3 runs 15 residues. Deletions cut 0 bases from V and 8 bases from J, with 13 bases between. Here the CDR3 reads CASSIDPGGDEKLFF. CDR3 nucleotide sequence: TGTGCCAGTAGTATAGATCCTGGAGGCGACGAAAAACTGTTTTTT.

The rearrangement joins TRBV29-1 to TRBJ1-1, with TRBD1 as a possible D gene (6 bases). Germline assignment: CDR1 SQVTM and CDR2 ANQGSEA. CDR3 length: 14 amino acids. The V end lost 7 bases, the J end lost 4 bases, and 19 bases lay between the germline ends. This chain's CDR3 is CSAFTGTGGTEAFF. The CDR3, as DNA: TGCAGCGCCTTTACAGGGACCGGGGGCACTGAAGCTTTCTTT.

The V and J genes are TRBV7-2 and TRBJ1-1; D not certain. Germline CDR1 reads SGHTA; CDR2 reads FQGNSA. The CDR3 totals 14 residues. V lost 1 base and J 2 bases, leaving 8 bases between the germline ends. For the CDR3, the DNA is TGTGCCAGCAGCTTAGTGACTGGTAACACTGAAGCTTTCTTT. This gives the protein CASSLVTGNTEAFF.

The rearrangement uses TRBV2 and TRBJ2-4; D ambiguous. V lost 3 bases and J lost 2, with 5 bases in between. This CDR3 region has 13 residues. CDR1 is SNHLY and CDR2 is FYNNEI in the germline V gene. CDR3 region: CASSEGTKNIQYF. CDR3 sequence (DNA): TGTGCCAGCAGTGAGGGGACCAAAAACATTCAGTACTTC.

This chain joins TRBV5-1 and TRBJ2-2; D is unresolved. The CDR3 has 12 residues. Germline lookup yields CDR1 SGHRS and CDR2 YFSETQ. Deletions cut 5 bases from V and 4 bases from J, with 6 bases between. CDR3 sequence: CASRRGTGELFF. CDR3 DNA sequence: TGCGCCAGCAGACGAGGCACCGGGGAGCTGTTTTTT.

The chain links TRBV30 to TRBJ2-5; 8 positions match TRBD2. The CDR3 runs 15 residues. The V and J ends lost 2 bases and 4 bases, in that order; junction bases with no gene match: 9. Germline CDR1 and CDR2: GTSNPN and SVGIG (reference sequence). The CDR3 protein is CAWSRGGLVGETQYF. The CDR3 bases are TGTGCCTGGAGTCGGGGGGGTCTTGTGGGAGAGACCCAGTACTTC.

The gene calls are TRBV11-3 and TRBJ1-1; the match to TRBD1 covers 8 bases. V lost 0 bases, J lost 2 bases, and 8 bases stayed unmatched. CDR1 SGHNT and CDR2 YENEEA come from the germline V gene. The CDR3 sequence is 17 residues long. The CDR3 loop is CASSLDRFQGANTEAFF. Written as DNA, the CDR3 is TGTGCCAGCAGCTTAGATCGGTTCCAGGGGGCAAACACTGAAGCTTTCTTT. The full variable domain, completed using reference TRBV11-3 and TRBJ1-1, is EAGVVQSPRYKIIEKKQPVAFWCNPISGHNTLYWYLQNLGQGPELLIRYENEEAVDDSQLPKDRFSAERLKGVDSTLKIQPAELGDSAVYLCASSLDRFQGANTEAFFGQGTRLTVV.

The rearrangement links TRBV6-5 to TRBJ1-5; D gene ambiguous. CDR3 size: 15 residues. CDR1 is MNHEY and CDR2 is SVGAGI in the germline V gene. With 0 bases removed from V and 0 bases from J, the gap between germline ends came to 6 bases. CDR3: CASSYSLDSNQPQHF. The CDR3 coding sequence is TGTGCCAGCAGTTACTCGTTAGATAGCAATCAGCCCCAGCATTTT.

This clone is labeled medium-sized. In the same sample, other DNA sequences code for this CDR3. The V and J genes are TRBV14 and TRBJ1-1; 7 bases agree with TRBD1. Germline loops: CDR1 SGHDN, CDR2 FVKESK. J gave up 1 base and V 4 bases, and 6 bases lay outside the gene matches. The CDR3 covers 15 residues. CDR3 sequence (DNA): TGTGCCAGCAGCCCTCGGACAGGTTGGAACACTGAAGCTTTCTTT. Translating gives CASSPRTGWNTEAFF. Variable domain in full (rest from reference TRBV14 and TRBJ1-1): EAGVTQFPSHSVIEKGQTVTLRCDPISGHDNLYWYRRVMGKEIKFLLHFVKESKQDESGMPNNRFLAERTGGTYSTLKVQPAELEDSGVYFCASSPRTGWNTEAFFGQGTRLTVV.

The chain employs TRBV9 and TRBJ2-3; 7 bases align to TRBD1. The CDR3 sequence is 17 residues long. Unmatched junction bases numbered 9, after V lost 0 bases and J lost 2 bases. The germline V gene has CDR1 SGDLS and CDR2 YYNGEE. The CDR3 DNA sequence: TGTGCCAGCAGCGTAGGGACAGGTATGGGGTTCACAGATACGCAGTATTTT. Translated, it gives CASSVGTGMGFTDTQYF.

The chain employs TRBV9 and TRBJ2-1; 11 bases match TRBD2. The CDR3 consists of 16 residues. Germline V lookup: CDR1 SGDLS, CDR2 YYNGEE. With V trimmed by 4 bases and J by 10 bases, 13 bases remained unmatched. The CDR3 spells CASSPGASGGPEEQFF. The CDR3 coding sequence is TGTGCCAGCAGCCCCGGGGCTAGCGGGGGGCCTGAGGAGCAGTTCTTC.

There are a few counts of this clone. The rearrangement links TRBV5-5 to TRBJ2-7; 10 bases are a match to TRBD1. Germline CDR1 reads SGHKS; CDR2 reads YYEKEE (reference sequence). V dropped 0 bases and J dropped 3; count of bases not matched to a gene: 3. This CDR3 spans 15 amino acids. CDR3 bases: TGTGCCAGCAGCTTGGCGGGACAGGGGATCTACGAGCAGTACTTC. Translated, it gives CASSLAGQGIYEQYF.

This clone was observed a single time. V gene TRBV6-4 combines with J gene TRBJ1-3; unclear D gene. Per the germline V gene, CDR1 is MRHNA and CDR2 is SNTAGT. This CDR3 is built from 14 residues. The ends were cut back, 4 bases at V and 0 bases at J, with 7 bases in the middle. For the CDR3, the DNA is TGTGCCAGCAGTGTACGGAGCTCTGGAAACACCATATATTTT. As protein: CASSVRSSGNTIYF.

This chain links TRBV11-3 with TRBJ2-7; 8 nucleotides agree with TRBD1. The junction had 6 bases not matched to a gene; V was cut back by 7 bases and J by 1 base. The germline CDR1 and CDR2 sequences are SGHNT and YENEEA. The CDR3 consists of 14 residues. The CDR3 coding sequence is TGTGCCAGCACCCTGACAGGGGTTTCCTACGAGCAGTACTTC. It yields the protein CASTLTGVSYEQYF.

The V call is TRBV29-1, the J call TRBJ1-2; D is possibly TRBD1 (6 bases). Germline CDR1 and CDR2: SQVTM and ANQGSEA. The CDR3 is 12 amino acids. Trimming stripped 0 bases from V and 8 bases from J, with 10 bases between. The CDR3 DNA sequence: TGCAGCGTTGAAGAGGACAGCAGCGGCTACACCTTC. Translated, it gives CSVEEDSSGYTF.

The V call is TRBV6-1, the J call TRBJ1-4; D call uncertain. The germline V and J ends were trimmed by 0 bases and 8 bases, with 16 bases remaining between them. The CDR3 runs 16 residues. From germline, CDR1 is MNHNS and CDR2 SASEGT. The DNA of the CDR3 is TGTGCCAGCAGTGAAGCGTTGGGATGGAAGGGCGAAAAACTGTTTTTT. It codes for CASSEALGWKGEKLFF.

This sequence joins TRBV19 and TRBJ1-1; 12 bases are a match to TRBD1. This CDR3 is built from 17 residues. Germline CDR1 is LNHDA and CDR2 is SQIVND (reference sequence). Germline trimming cut 4 bases from V and 5 bases from J; bases unmatched to any gene: 11. DNA for the CDR3: TGTGCCAGTAGTAAGGGGACCCGGGACAGGGGGCGGACTGAAGCTTTCTTT. Its protein is CASSKGTRDRGRTEAFF.